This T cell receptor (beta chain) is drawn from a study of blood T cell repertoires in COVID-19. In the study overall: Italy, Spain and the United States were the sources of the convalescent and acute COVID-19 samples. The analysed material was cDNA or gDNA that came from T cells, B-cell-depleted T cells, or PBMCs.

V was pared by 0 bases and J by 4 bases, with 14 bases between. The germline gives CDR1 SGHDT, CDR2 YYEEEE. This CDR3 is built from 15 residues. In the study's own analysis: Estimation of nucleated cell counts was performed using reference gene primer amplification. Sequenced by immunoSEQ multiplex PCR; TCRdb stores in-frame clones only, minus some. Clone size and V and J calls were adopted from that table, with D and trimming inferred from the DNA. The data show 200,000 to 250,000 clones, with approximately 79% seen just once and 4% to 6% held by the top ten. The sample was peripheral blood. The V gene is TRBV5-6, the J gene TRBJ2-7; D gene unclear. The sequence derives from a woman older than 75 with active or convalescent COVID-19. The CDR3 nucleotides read TGTGCCAGCAGCTTGGGAGGAGAGGCCCGATACGAGCAGTACTTC. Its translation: CASSLGGEARYEQYF.